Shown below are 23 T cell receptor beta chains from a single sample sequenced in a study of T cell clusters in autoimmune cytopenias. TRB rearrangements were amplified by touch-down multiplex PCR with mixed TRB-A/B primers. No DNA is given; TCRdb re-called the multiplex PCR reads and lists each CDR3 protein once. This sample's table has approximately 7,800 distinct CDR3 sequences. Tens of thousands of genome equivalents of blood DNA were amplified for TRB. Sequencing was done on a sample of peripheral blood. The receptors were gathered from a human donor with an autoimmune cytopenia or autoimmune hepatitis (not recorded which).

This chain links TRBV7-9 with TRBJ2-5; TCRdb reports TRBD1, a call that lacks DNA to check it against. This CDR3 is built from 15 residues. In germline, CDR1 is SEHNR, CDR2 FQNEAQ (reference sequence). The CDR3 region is CASSLPTTGQETQYF.

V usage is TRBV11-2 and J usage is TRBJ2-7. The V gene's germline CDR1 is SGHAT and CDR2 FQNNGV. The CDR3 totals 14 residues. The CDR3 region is CASSPRRSSYEQYF.

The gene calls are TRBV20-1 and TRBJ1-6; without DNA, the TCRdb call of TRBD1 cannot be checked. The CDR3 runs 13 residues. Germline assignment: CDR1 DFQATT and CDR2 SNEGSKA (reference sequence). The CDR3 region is CSATPDLSSPLHF.

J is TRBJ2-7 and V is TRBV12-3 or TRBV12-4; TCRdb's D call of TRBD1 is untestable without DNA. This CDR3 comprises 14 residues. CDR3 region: CASTWGGSSYEQYF.

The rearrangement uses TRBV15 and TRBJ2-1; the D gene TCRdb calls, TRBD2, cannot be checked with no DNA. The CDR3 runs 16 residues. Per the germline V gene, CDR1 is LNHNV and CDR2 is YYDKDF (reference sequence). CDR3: CASSLTSSGTYNEQFF. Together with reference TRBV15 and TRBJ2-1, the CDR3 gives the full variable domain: DAMVIQNPRYQVTQFGKPVTLSCSQTLNHNVMYWYQQKSSQAPKLLFHYYDKDFNNEADTPDNFQSRRPNTSFCFLDIRSPGLGDTAMYLCASSLTSSGTYNEQFFGPGTRLTVL.

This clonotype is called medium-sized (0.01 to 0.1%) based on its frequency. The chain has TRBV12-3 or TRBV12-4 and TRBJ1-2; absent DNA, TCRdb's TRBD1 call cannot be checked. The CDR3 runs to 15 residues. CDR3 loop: CASRPGGQGGYGYTF.

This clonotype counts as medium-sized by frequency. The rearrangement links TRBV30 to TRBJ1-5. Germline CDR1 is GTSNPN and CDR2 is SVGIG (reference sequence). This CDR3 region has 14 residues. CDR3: CAWSVQGGNQPQHF.

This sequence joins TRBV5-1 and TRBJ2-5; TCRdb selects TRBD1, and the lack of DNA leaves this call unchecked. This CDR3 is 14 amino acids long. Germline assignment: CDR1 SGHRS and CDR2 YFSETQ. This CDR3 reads CASSFGLEAGAQYF.

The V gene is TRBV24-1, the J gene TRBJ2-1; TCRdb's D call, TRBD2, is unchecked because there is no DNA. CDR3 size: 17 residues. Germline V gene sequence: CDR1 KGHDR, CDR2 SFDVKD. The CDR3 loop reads CATSDTDWTSGYNEQFF.

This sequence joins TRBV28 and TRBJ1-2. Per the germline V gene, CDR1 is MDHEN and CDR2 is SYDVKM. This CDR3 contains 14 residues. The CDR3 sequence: CASSSLFPFYGYTF.

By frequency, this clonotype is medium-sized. The CDR3 loop is CAISESSVWFF. The chain joins TRBV10-3 to TRBJ1-1. Looked up from germline, CDR1 is ENHRY and CDR2 is SYGVKD. There are 11 residues in the CDR3.

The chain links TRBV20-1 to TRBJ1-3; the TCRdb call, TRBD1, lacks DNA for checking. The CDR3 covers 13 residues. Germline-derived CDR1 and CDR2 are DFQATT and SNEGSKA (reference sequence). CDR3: CSARGGAGNTIYF.

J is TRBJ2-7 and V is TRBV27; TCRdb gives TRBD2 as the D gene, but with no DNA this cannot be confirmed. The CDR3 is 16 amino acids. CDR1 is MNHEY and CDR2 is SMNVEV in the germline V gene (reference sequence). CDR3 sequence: CASSDASGASSYEQYF.

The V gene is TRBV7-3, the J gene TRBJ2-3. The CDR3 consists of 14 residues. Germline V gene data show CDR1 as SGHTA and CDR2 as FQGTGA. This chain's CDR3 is CASSIAHPTDTQYF.

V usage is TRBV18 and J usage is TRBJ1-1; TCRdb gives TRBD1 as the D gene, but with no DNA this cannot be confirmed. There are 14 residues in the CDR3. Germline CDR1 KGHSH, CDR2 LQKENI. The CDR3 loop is CASSSDRGLTEAFF.

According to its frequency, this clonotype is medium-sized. The chain's CDR3 is CASTRDTDTQYF. V is TRBV11-1 and J is TRBJ2-3; there is no DNA to check the TCRdb D call of TRBD1. Looked up from germline, CDR1 is SGHAT and CDR2 is FQDESV (reference sequence). The CDR3 loop spans 12 amino acids. Full variable domain (missing parts from reference TRBV11-1 and TRBJ2-3): EAEVAQSPRYKITEKSQAVAFWCDPISGHATLYWYRQILGQGPELLVQFQDESVVDDSQLPKDRFSAERLKGVDSTLKIQPAELGDSAMYLCASTRDTDTQYFGPGTRLTVL.

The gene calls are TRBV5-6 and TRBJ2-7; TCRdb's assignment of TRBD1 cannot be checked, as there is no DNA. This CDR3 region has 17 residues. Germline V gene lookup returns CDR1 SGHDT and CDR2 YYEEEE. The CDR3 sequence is CASSQPVAGHSSYEQYF. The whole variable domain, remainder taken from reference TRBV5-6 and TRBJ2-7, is DAGVTQSPTHLIKTRGQQVTLRCSPKSGHDTVSWYQQALGQGPQFIFQYYEEEERQRGNFPDRFSGHQFPNYSSELNVNALLLGDSALYLCASSQPVAGHSSYEQYFGPGTRLTVT.

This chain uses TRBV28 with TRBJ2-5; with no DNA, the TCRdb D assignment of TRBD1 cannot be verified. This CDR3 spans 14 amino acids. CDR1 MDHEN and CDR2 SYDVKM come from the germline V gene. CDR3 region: CASSLSGGSETQYF.

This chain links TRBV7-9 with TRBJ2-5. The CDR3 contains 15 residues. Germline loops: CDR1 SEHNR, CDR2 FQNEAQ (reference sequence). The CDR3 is CASSLGNRPQETQYF.

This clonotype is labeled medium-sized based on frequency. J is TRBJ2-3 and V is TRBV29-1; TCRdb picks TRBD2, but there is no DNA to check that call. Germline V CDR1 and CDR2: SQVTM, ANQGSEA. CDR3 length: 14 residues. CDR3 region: CSLSSGRYTDTQYF.

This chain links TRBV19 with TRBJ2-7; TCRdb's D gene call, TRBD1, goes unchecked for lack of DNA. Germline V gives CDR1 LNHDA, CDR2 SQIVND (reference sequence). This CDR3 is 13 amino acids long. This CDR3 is CASSMGDSYEQYF.

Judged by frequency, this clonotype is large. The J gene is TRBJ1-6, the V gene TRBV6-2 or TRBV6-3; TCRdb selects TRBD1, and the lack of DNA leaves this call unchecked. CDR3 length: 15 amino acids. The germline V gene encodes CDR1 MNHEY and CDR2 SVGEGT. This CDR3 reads CASRATGTRNSPLHF.

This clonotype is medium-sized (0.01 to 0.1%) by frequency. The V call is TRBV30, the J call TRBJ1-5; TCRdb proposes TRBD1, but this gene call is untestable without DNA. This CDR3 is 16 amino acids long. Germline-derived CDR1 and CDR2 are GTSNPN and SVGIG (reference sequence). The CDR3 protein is CAWSQGPGPRNQPQHF.